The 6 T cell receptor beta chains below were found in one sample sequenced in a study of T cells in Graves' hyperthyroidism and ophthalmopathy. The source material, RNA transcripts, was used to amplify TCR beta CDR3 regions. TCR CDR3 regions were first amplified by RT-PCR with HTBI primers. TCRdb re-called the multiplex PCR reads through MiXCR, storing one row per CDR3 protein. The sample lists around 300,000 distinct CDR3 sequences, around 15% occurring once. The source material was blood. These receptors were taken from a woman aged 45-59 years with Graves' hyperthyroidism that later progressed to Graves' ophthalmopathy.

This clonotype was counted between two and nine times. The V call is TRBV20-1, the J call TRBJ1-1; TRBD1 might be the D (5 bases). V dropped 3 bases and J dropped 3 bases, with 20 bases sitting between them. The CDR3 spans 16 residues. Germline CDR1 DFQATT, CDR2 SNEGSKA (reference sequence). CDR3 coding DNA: TGCAGTGCTAGCCGATTCCGGGGACTTCGTGACACTGAAGCTTTCTTT. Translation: CSASRFRGLRDTEAFF.

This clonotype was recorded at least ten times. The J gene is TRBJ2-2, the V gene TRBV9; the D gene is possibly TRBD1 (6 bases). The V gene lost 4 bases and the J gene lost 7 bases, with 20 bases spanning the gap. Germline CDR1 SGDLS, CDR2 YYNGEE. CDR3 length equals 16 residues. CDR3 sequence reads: CASSINRDTQFGELFF. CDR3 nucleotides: TGTGCCAGCAGCATAAACCGGGACACCCAGTTCGGGGAGCTGTTTTTT. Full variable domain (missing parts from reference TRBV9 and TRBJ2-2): DSGVTQTPKHLITATGQRVTLRCSPRSGDLSVYWYQQSLDQGLQFLIQYYNGEERAKGNILERFSAQQFPDLHSELNLSSLELGDSALYFCASSINRDTQFGELFFGEGSRLTVL.

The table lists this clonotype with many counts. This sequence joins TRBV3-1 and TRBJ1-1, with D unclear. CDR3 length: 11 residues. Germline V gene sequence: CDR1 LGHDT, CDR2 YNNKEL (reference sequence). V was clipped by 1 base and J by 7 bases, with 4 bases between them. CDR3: CASSQGLEAFF. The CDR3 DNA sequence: TGTGCCAGCAGCCAAGGTCTTGAAGCTTTCTTT.

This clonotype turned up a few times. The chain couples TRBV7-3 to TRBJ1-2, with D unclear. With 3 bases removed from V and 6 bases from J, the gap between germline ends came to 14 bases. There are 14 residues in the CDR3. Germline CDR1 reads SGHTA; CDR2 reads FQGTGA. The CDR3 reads CASSFGPRGDGYTF. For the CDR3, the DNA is TGTGCCAGCAGCTTTGGACCTCGGGGTGATGGCTACACCTTC.

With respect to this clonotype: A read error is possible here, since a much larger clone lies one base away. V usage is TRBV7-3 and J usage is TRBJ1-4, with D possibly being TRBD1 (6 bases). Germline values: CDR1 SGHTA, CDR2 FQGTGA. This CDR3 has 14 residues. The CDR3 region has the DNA TGTGCCAGCAGCCTGGACAGCCTTAATGAAAAACTGGTTTTT. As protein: CASSLDSLNEKLVF.

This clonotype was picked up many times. The CDR3 DNA is TGTGCCAGCAGTTCAGGGGCCACCTATGGCTACACCTTC. This codes for CASSSGATYGYTF. The chain links TRBV28 to TRBJ1-2; a possible D gene is TRBD1 (6 bases). The germline V and J ends were trimmed by 4 bases and 4 bases, with 10 bases remaining between them. The CDR3 is 13 residues long. Germline lookup yields CDR1 MDHEN and CDR2 SYDVKM.